This T cell receptor beta chain appears in the sequencing data of a study of blood T cell repertoires in COVID-19. Turning to the study itself: Samples came from the United States, Italy and Spain, spanning acute and convalescent COVID-19. Nucleic acid was either cDNA or gDNA, and it came from T cells, B-cell-depleted T cells, or PBMCs.

Germline CDR1 reads MNHEY; CDR2 reads SVGEGT. V dropped 4 bases and J dropped 0 bases, with 12 bases sitting between them. This CDR3 comprises 16 residues. Under the authors' procedure: How many nucleated cells were present was estimated from reference gene primer amplification. Libraries were prepared by immunoSEQ multiplex PCR; TCRdb keeps only in-frame clonotypes and omits some of them. From that table come the V and J calls and clone size; the DNA was used to work out D and trimming. The sample holds tens of thousands of clones, 80% to 90% seen once. Sample: peripheral blood. The clonotype originates from a man between 60 and 70 years old with active COVID-19. The rearrangement links TRBV6-2 or TRBV6-3 to TRBJ1-4; no clear D gene. This CDR3 reads CASSSRLVATNEKLFF. Written as DNA, the CDR3 is TGTGCCAGCAGTTCCAGACTAGTTGCAACTAATGAAAAACTGTTTTTT.